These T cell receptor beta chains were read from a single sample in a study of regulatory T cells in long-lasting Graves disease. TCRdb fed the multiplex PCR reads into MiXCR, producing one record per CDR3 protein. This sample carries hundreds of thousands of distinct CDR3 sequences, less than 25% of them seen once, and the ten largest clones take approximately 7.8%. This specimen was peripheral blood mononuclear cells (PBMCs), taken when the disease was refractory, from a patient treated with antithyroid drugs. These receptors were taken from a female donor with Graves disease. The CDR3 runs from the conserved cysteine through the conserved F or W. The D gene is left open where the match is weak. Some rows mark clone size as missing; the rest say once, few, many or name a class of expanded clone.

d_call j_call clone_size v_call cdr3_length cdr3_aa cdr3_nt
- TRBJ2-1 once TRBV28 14 CASSLTRLYNEQFF TGTGCCAGCAGTTTGACGAGGCTCTACAATGAGCAGTTCTTC
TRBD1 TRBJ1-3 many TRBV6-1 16 CASRGPGQAAGNTIYF TGTGCCAGCAGGGGACCGGGACAGGCGGCTGGAAACACCATATATTTT
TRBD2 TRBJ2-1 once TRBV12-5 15 CASGLSAGVSNEQFF TGTGCTAGTGGTCTATCAGCGGGAGTCTCGAATGAGCAGTTCTTC
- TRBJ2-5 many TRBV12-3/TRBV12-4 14 CASRMLGEQETQYF TGTGCCAGCAGGATGTTGGGGGAACAAGAGACCCAGTACTTC
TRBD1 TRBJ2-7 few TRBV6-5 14 CASSYAGQGDEQYF TGTGCCAGCAGTTACGCGGGACAGGGGGACGAGCAGTACTTC
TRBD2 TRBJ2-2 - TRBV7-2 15 CASSPGGRSTGELFF TGTGCCAGCAGCCCCGGCGGGAGAAGTACCGGGGAGCTGTTTTTT
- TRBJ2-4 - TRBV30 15 CAWSSRRLAKNIQYF TGTGCCTGGAGTTCCCGCAGACTAGCCAAAAACATTCAGTACTTC
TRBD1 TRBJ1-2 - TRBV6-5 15 CASSYRRDSNYGYTF TGTGCCAGCAGTTACCGTCGGGACAGCAACTATGGCTACACCTTC
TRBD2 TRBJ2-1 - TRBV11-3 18 CASSSPGERGSSYNEQFF TGTGCCAGCAGCTCCCCTGGGGAGCGGGGTAGCTCCTACAATGAGCAGTTCTTC
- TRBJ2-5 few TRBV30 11 CAWSTGETQYF TGTGCCTGGAGCACCGGGGAGACCCAGTACTTC
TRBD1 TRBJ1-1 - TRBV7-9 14 CASSLRGQDTEAFF TGTGCCAGCAGCCTCAGGGGACAGGACACTGAAGCTTTCTTT
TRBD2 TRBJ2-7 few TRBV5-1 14 CASSRASGRYEQYF TGCGCCAGCTCCAGGGCTAGCGGGAGATACGAGCAGTACTTC
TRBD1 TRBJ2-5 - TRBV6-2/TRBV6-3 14 CASSALQGDQTQYF TGTGCCAGCAGTGCCCTCCAGGGGGATCAGACCCAGTACTTC
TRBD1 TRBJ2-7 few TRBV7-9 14 CASSADRGPYEQYF TGTGCCAGCAGTGCTGACAGGGGGCCCTACGAGCAGTACTTC
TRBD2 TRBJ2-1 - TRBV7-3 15 CASSPSSGKYNEQFF TGTGCCAGCAGCCCCTCTAGCGGGAAGTACAATGAGCAGTTCTTC
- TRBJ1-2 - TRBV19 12 CASTVGAIGYTF TGTGCCAGTACAGTTGGTGCAATTGGCTACACCTTC
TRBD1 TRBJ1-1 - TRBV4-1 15 CASRPPDRGEAEAFF TGCGCCAGCAGACCCCCCGACAGGGGCGAAGCTGAAGCTTTCTTT
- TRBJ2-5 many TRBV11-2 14 CASSQGTDQETQYF TGTGCCAGCAGCCAAGGGACGGACCAAGAGACCCAGTACTTC
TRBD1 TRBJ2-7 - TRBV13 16 CASSLEDFRGRDEQYF TGTGCCAGCAGCTTAGAAGATTTCAGGGGGCGCGACGAGCAGTACTTC
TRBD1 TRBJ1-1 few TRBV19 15 CASSMQGGRGTEAFF TGTGCCAGTAGTATGCAGGGGGGGAGAGGCACTGAAGCTTTCTTT
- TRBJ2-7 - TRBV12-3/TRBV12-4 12 CAGSSDSAQQYF TGTGCCGGCAGTTCCGACAGTGCACAGCAGTACTTC
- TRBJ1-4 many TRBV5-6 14 CASSPDPVNEKLFF TGTGCCAGCAGCCCTGATCCGGTTAATGAAAAACTGTTTTTT
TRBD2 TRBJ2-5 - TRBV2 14 CASSTGLARETQYF TGTGCCAGCAGCACAGGACTAGCACGGGAGACCCAGTACTTC
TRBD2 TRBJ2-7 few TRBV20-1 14 CSAREWTSGNEQYF TGCAGTGCTAGAGAATGGACTAGCGGGAACGAGCAGTACTTC
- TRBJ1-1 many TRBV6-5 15 CASSYSRGTNTEAFF TGTGCCAGCAGTTACTCGAGGGGGACGAACACTGAAGCTTTCTTT
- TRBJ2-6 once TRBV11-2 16 CASSLVPSTGADVLTF TGTGCCAGCAGCTTAGTCCCGAGCACTGGGGCCGACGTCCTGACTTTC
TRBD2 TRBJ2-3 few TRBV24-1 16 CATRWKLATFTDTQYF TGTGCCACCAGGTGGAAACTAGCGACTTTCACAGATACGCAGTATTTT
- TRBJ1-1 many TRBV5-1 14 CASSLVGAPDEAFF TGCGCCAGCAGCTTGGTAGGGGCCCCTGACGAAGCTTTCTTT
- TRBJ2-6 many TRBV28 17 CASSFARLPSGANVLTF TGTGCCAGCAGTTTCGCCAGGCTGCCGTCTGGGGCCAACGTCCTGACTTTC
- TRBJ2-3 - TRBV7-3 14 CASSATGTIDTQYF TGTGCCAGCAGCGCAACCGGGACCATAGATACGCAGTATTTT
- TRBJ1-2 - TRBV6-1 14 CASILDHRVNGYTF TGTGCCAGCATTCTAGACCACAGGGTAAATGGCTACACCTTC
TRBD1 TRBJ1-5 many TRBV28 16 CASRKTGTGGSQPQHF TGTGCCAGCAGAAAGACCGGGACAGGGGGCAGCCAGCCCCAGCATTTT
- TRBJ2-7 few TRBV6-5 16 CASSYNAGDPPYEQYF TGTGCCAGCAGTTACAATGCAGGGGATCCACCCTACGAGCAGTACTTC
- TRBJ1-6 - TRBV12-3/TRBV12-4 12 CASSLSKSPLHF TGTGCCAGCAGTTTATCTAAATCACCCCTCCACTTT